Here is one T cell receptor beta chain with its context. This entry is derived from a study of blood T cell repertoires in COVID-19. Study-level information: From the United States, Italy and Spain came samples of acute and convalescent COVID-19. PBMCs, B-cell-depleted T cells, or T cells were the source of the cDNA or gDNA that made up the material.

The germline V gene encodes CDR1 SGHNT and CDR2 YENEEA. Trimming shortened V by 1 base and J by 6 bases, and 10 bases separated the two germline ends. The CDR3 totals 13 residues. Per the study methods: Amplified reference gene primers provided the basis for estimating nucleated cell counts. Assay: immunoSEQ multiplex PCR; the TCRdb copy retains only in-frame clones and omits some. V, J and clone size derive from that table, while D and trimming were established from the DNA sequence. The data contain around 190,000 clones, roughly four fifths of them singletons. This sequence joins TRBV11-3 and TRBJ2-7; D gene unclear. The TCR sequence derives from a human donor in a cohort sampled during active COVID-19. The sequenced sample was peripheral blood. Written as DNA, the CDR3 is TGTGCCAGCAGCTTAGGTTTGGGCCGCGAGCAGTACTTC. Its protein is CASSLGLGREQYF.